One and the same sample provided the 16 T cell receptor beta chains below, sequenced in a study of technical replicates of blood from a handful of donors (dated by TCRdb to the late 2010s). Libraries were constructed by the immunoSEQ multiplex PCR assay. TCRdb took over this immuneACCESS table, retaining in-frame rearrangements with V and J assigned. Such tables are incomplete; in checked studies, under half of the missing clones stem from an unresolved V gene, and the remainder is unexplained. The sample data list tens of thousands of clones, and approximately 84% of these were observed just once. The top ten hold approximately 5.1% of the sample. Sequencing was performed on PBMCs. The receptors stem from a human donor in good health. Some clones in this sample may be carry-over from other donors' samples.

This clone came up once. An end of the junction differs from the germline gene, which may be a read error. The chain recombines TRBV18 with TRBJ2-1; D is uncertain. Germline assignment: CDR1 KGHSH and CDR2 LQKENI. This CDR3 is built from 13 residues. The chain's CDR3 is CASSQPLRILAVF. CDR3 bases: TGTGCCAGCTCTCAACCGCTGAGGATCTTGGCGGTCTTC.

This sequence joins TRBV5-4 and TRBJ1-6; 8 bases align to TRBD1. Germline CDR1 reads SGHNT; CDR2 reads YYREEE (reference sequence). The V segment lost 2 bases and the J segment 6 bases; nucleotides outside the gene matches: 7. The CDR3 is 16 amino acids. For the CDR3, the DNA is TGTGCCAGCAGCTTAACCCGGGACAGGAGTAATTCACCCCTCCACTTT. Its protein is CASSLTRDRSNSPLHF. Drawing the rest from reference TRBV5-4 and TRBJ1-6, the complete variable domain is ETGVTQSPTHLIKTRGQQVTLRCSSQSGHNTVSWYQQALGQGPQFIFQYYREEENGRGNFPPRFSGLQFPNYSSELNVNALELDDSALYLCASSLTRDRSNSPLHFGNGTRLTVT.

This sequence joins TRBV30 and TRBJ2-5, with a possible D match to TRBD2 (5 bases). The CDR3 length is 14 residues. Per germline, CDR1 GTSNPN and CDR2 SVGIG (reference sequence). The V end was cut by 1 base, the J end by 5 bases, with 14 bases between. The CDR3 bases are TGTGCCTGGAGTGATAGACCCCGAGGGGAGACCCAGTACTTC. This gives the protein CAWSDRPRGETQYF. Supplemented by reference TRBV30 and TRBJ2-5, the full variable domain reads SQTIHQWPATLVQPVGSPLSLECTVEGTSNPNLYWYRQAAGRGLQLLFYSVGIGQISSEVPQNLSASRPQDRQFILSSKKLLLSDSGFYLCAWSDRPRGETQYFGPGTRLLVL.

V gene TRBV5-1 combines with J gene TRBJ2-7, with D hard to call. The V and J ends lost 7 bases and 2 bases respectively, with 16 bases between them. The CDR3 sequence is 14 residues long. Germline V gene lookup returns CDR1 SGHRS and CDR2 YFSETQ. In DNA, the CDR3 is TGCGCCAGCTCGCCACTGCAACCCCCCTACGAGCAGTACTTC. Protein sequence: CASSPLQPPYEQYF.

In this sample, this clone turned up a few times. For the CDR3, the DNA is TGTGCCAGCAGCGACGCTAGCGGGAGGTCCTACGAGCAGTACTTC. It specifies CASSDASGRSYEQYF. The rearrangement joins TRBV7-9 to TRBJ2-7; the match to TRBD2 covers 11 bases. V lost 5 bases, J lost 1 base, and 4 bases stayed unmatched. Germline CDR1 and CDR2: SEHNR and FQNEAQ (reference sequence). The CDR3 has 15 amino acids.

The genes are TRBV2 and TRBJ1-1; 8 nucleotides line up with TRBD1. The CDR3 extends over 14 amino acids. The V gene end was trimmed by 6 bases and the J gene end by 0 bases; junction bases not matched to a gene: 3. CDR1 and CDR2 from the germline V gene are SNHLY and FYNNEI. The CDR3 sequence is CASSRQGMNTEAFF. The CDR3 DNA follows: TGTGCCAGCAGCCGACAGGGGATGAACACTGAAGCTTTCTTT.

The chain employs TRBV4-3 and TRBJ2-4; the D is unclear. Germline loops: CDR1 LGHNA, CDR2 YSLEER. V was pared by 0 bases and J by 2 bases, with 8 bases between. The CDR3 runs 15 residues. The CDR3 loop is CASSQDELTKNIQYF. The CDR3 coding sequence is TGCGCCAGCAGCCAAGATGAACTAACCAAAAACATTCAGTACTTC.

The chain combines TRBV6-6 with TRBJ1-2, with TRBD1 matching over 7 bases. Germline V gene data show CDR1 as MNHNY and CDR2 as SVGAGI (reference sequence). The CDR3 extends over 16 amino acids. Trimming cost V 2 bases and J 1 base; bases outside gene matches: 7. The CDR3 coding sequence is TGTGCCAGCAGTTACCCGACAGGGAGTAATAACTATGGCTACACCTTC. This codes for CASSYPTGSNNYGYTF.

This clone was counted once. CDR3 nucleotide sequence: TGTGCCAGCAGCCCCCGTGGGGCGGGAGTGGGCACAGATACGCAGTATTTT. Translating gives CASSPRGAGVGTDTQYF. The gene calls are TRBV7-9 and TRBJ2-3; 7 nucleotides agree with TRBD2. The ends lost 5 bases at V and 1 base at J; junction bases unmatched: 12. The CDR3 contains 17 residues. Germline CDR1 is SEHNR and CDR2 is FQNEAQ (reference sequence).

This chain joins TRBV19 and TRBJ2-5; D is unclear. Looked up from germline, CDR1 is LNHDA and CDR2 is SQIVND (reference sequence). The length of the CDR3 is 11 residues. V dropped 3 bases and J dropped 3 bases, with 2 bases sitting between them. The CDR3 loop reads CASSIEETQYF. The CDR3, as DNA: TGTGCCAGTAGTATCGAAGAGACCCAGTACTTC. Complete variable domain (other parts from reference TRBV19 and TRBJ2-5): DGGITQSPKYLFRKEGQNVTLSCEQNLNHDAMYWYRQDPGQGLRLIYYSQIVNDFQKGDIAEGYSVSREKKESFPLTVTSAQKNPTAFYLCASSIEETQYFGPGTRLLVL.

This chain connects TRBV2 to TRBJ2-3; D is undetermined. CDR3 size: 15 residues. The germline V gene has CDR1 SNHLY and CDR2 FYNNEI. Trimming stripped 4 bases from V and 3 bases from J, with 14 bases between. The CDR3 is CASSVLRLGTDTQYF. DNA of the CDR3: TGTGCCAGCAGTGTCCTCAGACTTGGTACAGATACGCAGTATTTT.

This clone was recorded once. The V call is TRBV7-2, the J call TRBJ1-2; D call uncertain. CDR3 length: 12 amino acids. Germline loops: CDR1 SGHTA, CDR2 FQGNSA. Trimming took 2 bases from V and 8 from J, leaving 9 bases between them. The CDR3 protein is CASSLYGGGYTF. Written as DNA, the CDR3 is TGTGCCAGCAGCTTATATGGCGGGGGCTACACCTTC.

The chain links TRBV6-1 to TRBJ2-7; possibly TRBD2 for D (5 bases). This CDR3 spans 16 amino acids. Trimming cost V 0 bases and J 5 bases, with 17 bases left between them. Germline V gene sequence: CDR1 MNHNS, CDR2 SASEGT. CDR3 sequence reads: CASSEAGDPLWHEQYF. The CDR3 nucleotides read TGTGCCAGCAGTGAAGCGGGAGATCCTTTGTGGCACGAGCAGTACTTC.

The sample holds one count of this clone. This chain links TRBV15 with TRBJ2-7; TRBD2 aligns across 8 bases. The CDR3 is made up of 15 amino acids. Germline V gene lookup returns CDR1 LNHNV and CDR2 YYDKDF (reference sequence). J gave up 5 bases and V 0 bases, and 6 bases lay outside the gene matches. CDR3 bases: TGTGCCACCAGCAGAGATCCGGGGGGGGCTGACGAGCAGTACTTC. Translated: CATSRDPGGADEQYF. Supplemented by reference TRBV15 and TRBJ2-7, the full variable domain reads DAMVIQNPRYQVTQFGKPVTLSCSQTLNHNVMYWYQQKSSQAPKLLFHYYDKDFNNEADTPDNFQSRRPNTSFCFLDIRSPGLGDTAMYLCATSRDPGGADEQYFGPGTRLTVT.

The CDR3 spells CASAGGTSLATDTQYF. In nucleotides, the CDR3 is TGTGCCAGCGCGGGCGGGACTAGTTTGGCCACAGATACGCAGTATTTT. This chain joins TRBV7-3 and TRBJ2-3, with 8 bases identical to TRBD2. Looked up from germline, CDR1 is SGHTA and CDR2 is FQGTGA. V shed 8 bases, J shed 2 bases, and the junction held 12 bases outside the gene matches. This CDR3 contains 16 residues.

The rearrangement links TRBV4-1 to TRBJ1-2, with D unresolved. The CDR3 consists of 14 residues. CDR1 and CDR2 (germline): MGHRA, YSYEKL. V lost 5 bases and J lost 0, with 10 bases in between. The CDR3 sequence: CASSAASTNYGYTF. The CDR3 nucleotides are TGCGCCAGCAGCGCGGCCTCGACTAACTATGGCTACACCTTC.